These 18 T cell receptor beta chains share one sample of origin, sequenced in a study of early T cells in non-severe SARS-CoV-2 infection. MiXCR, applied by TCRdb to the 5' RACE reads, yields one record per CDR3 protein. The repertoire has about 43,000 distinct CDR3 sequences, roughly 11% of them found once; the top ten carry roughly 9.7%. The sequenced material came from whole blood. These receptor sequences come from an adult who was a healthcare worker with PCR-confirmed SARS-CoV-2 infection or an uninfected control (not recorded which).

The chain combines TRBV7-2 with TRBJ2-7; 10 positions match TRBD2. The germline V gene encodes CDR1 SGHTA and CDR2 FQGNSA. There are 17 residues in the CDR3. With V trimmed by 0 bases and J by 4 bases, 9 bases remained unmatched. The CDR3 coding sequence is TGTGCCAGCAGCTTAGCTGTTTGGGCTAGCGGGGGATACGAGCAGTACTTC. Protein sequence: CASSLAVWASGGYEQYF.

This clonotype was picked up a small number of times. This chain joins TRBV19 and TRBJ1-3, with D perhaps matching TRBD1 (5 bases). Germline lookup yields CDR1 LNHDA and CDR2 SQIVND (reference sequence). V was trimmed by 3 bases and J by 0 bases, leaving 12 bases between them. The CDR3 is 16 amino acids. In nucleotides, the CDR3 is TGTGCCAGTAGTATCTGGTCGGGACTCTCTGGAAACACCATATATTTT. It yields the protein CASSIWSGLSGNTIYF.

This clonotype was seen a handful of times. The rearrangement links TRBV7-8 to TRBJ2-2; possible D gene TRBD1, 6 bases. This CDR3 region has 16 residues. Germline-derived CDR1 and CDR2 are SGHVS and FQNEAQ. Trimming took 1 base from V and 2 from J, leaving 11 bases between them. CDR3 protein: CASSLEVGANTGELFF. CDR3 bases: TGTGCCAGCAGCTTAGAAGTGGGGGCTAACACCGGGGAGCTGTTTTTT.

This clonotype was detected many times. The V call is TRBV7-2, the J call TRBJ1-6; 8 bases agree with TRBD1. Germline values: CDR1 SGHTA, CDR2 FQGNSA. The CDR3 loop spans 16 amino acids. The V and J ends lost 6 bases and 3 bases, in that order; junction bases with no gene match: 7. DNA for the CDR3: TGTGCCAGCAGTCGTACAGGGGGTGGCTATAATTCACCCCTCCACTTT. Translating gives CASSRTGGGYNSPLHF.

The V call is TRBV3-1, the J call TRBJ2-1, with D perhaps matching TRBD2 (7 bases). The germline V gene has CDR1 LGHDT and CDR2 YNNKEL (reference sequence). V was clipped by 1 base and J by 14 bases, with 9 bases between them. CDR3 size: 11 residues. DNA of the CDR3: TGTGCCAGCAGCCAAGGGGAGGGGGAGTTCTTC. Its protein is CASSQGEGEFF.

The J gene is TRBJ2-7, the V gene TRBV3-1, with D perhaps matching TRBD1 or TRBD2 (6 bases each). The V end was cut by 0 bases, the J end by 8 bases, with 17 bases between. Germline CDR1 LGHDT, CDR2 YNNKEL (reference sequence). There are 15 residues in the CDR3. The CDR3, as DNA: TGTGCCAGCAGCCAAGATATTCCACAGGGAGGCCAGCAGTACTTC. Amino acids: CASSQDIPQGGQQYF.

V is TRBV5-4 and J is TRBJ2-5, with D possibly TRBD2 on 6 matching bases. The CDR3 loop spans 16 amino acids. V was clipped by 6 bases and J by 1 base, with 19 bases between them. Germline lookup yields CDR1 SGHNT and CDR2 YYREEE (reference sequence). The CDR3 region is CASTLGGGHRQETQYF. CDR3 DNA sequence: TGTGCCAGCACCCTGGGGGGTGGACACCGCCAAGAGACCCAGTACTTC.

This clonotype showed up just a few times. This chain uses TRBV11-2 with TRBJ2-1; maybe TRBD1 (6 bases). Germline V gives CDR1 SGHAT, CDR2 FQNNGV. Trimming stripped 5 bases from V and 5 bases from J, with 16 bases between. The CDR3 runs to 15 residues. For the CDR3, the DNA is TGTGCCAGCAGCCAAGGGCAGGGGCGAAACAATGAGCAGTTCTTC. This codes for CASSQGQGRNNEQFF.

Comment on this clonotype: This may stem from a read error, because a much larger clone lies one nucleotide away. The chain employs TRBV7-3 and TRBJ1-1; perhaps TRBD1 as D (5 bases). Germline CDR1 and CDR2: SGHTA and FQGTGA. The CDR3 is 15 amino acids. CDR3 coding DNA: TGTGCCAGCAGCCCCAACGGGGGATTGAACACTGAAGTTTTCTTT. It codes for CASSPNGGLNTEVFF.

This clonotype was counted at least ten times. The genes are TRBV7-2 and TRBJ2-5, with 9 positions matching TRBD1. The CDR3 has 16 residues. The trim removed 4 bases at V and 5 bases at J, leaving 11 bases unmatched. From germline, CDR1 is SGHTA and CDR2 FQGNSA. The CDR3 DNA reads as TGTGCCAGCAGCTCCTATCCGGGACAGGGATGGGAGACCCAGTACTTC. Translation gives CASSSYPGQGWETQYF.

This clonotype has a count of ten or more. The chain joins TRBV5-5 to TRBJ1-1, with D unresolved. CDR3 length equals 15 residues. Germline CDR1 and CDR2: SGHKS and YYEKEE (reference sequence). Trimming took off 1 base at V and 0 bases at J, with 10 bases between the two ends. In nucleotides, the CDR3 is TGTGCCAGCAGCTTGATGGTGCGGATGAACACTGAAGCTTTCTTT. As protein: CASSLMVRMNTEAFF. Combining the CDR3 with reference TRBV5-5 and TRBJ1-1 gives the whole variable domain DAGVTQSPTHLIKTRGQQVTLRCSPISGHKSVSWYQQVLGQGPQFIFQYYEKEERGRGNFPDRFSARQFPNYSSELNVNALLLGDSALYLCASSLMVRMNTEAFFGQGTRLTVV.

This clonotype was counted a few times. V usage is TRBV12-3 or TRBV12-4 and J usage is TRBJ1-3; D call uncertain. V shed 2 bases and J shed 2 bases, with 4 bases lying between them. This CDR3 spans 13 amino acids. The CDR3 sequence: CASSLPAGNTIYF. The DNA of the CDR3 is TGTGCCAGCAGTTTACCTGCTGGAAACACCATATATTTT.

This chain connects TRBV12-3 or TRBV12-4 to TRBJ1-2; TRBD1 agrees at 8 bases. V shed 6 bases and J 8 bases; nucleotides not matched to a gene: 14. The CDR3 covers 15 residues. The CDR3 here is CASSPRTGTLQGYTF. The CDR3 nucleotides read TGTGCCAGCAGCCCCCGGACAGGGACTCTCCAAGGCTACACCTTC.

This clonotype has a count of ten or more. The V call is TRBV20-1, the J call TRBJ2-7, with 7 bases fitting TRBD2. The CDR3 is made up of 17 amino acids. Germline V lookup: CDR1 DFQATT, CDR2 SNEGSKA (reference sequence). V trimming: 0 bases; J trimming: 0 bases; junction bases outside the gene matches: 11. CDR3 nucleotide sequence: TGCAGTGCTAGAGATTTTTTTGAGCGGGGTACCTCCTACGAGCAGTACTTC. This codes for CSARDFFERGTSYEQYF.

This clonotype has at least ten counts. The chain recombines TRBV6-2 or TRBV6-3 with TRBJ1-5; D ambiguous. CDR3 length: 15 amino acids. Germline CDR1 is MNHEY and CDR2 is SVGEGT. Trimming pared 0 bases from V and 2 bases from J, leaving 8 bases between. The CDR3 sequence: CASSYSSRGNQPQHF. CDR3 coding DNA: TGTGCCAGCAGTTACTCGAGTAGGGGCAATCAGCCCCAGCATTTT.

This clonotype was detected ten times or more. The rearrangement uses TRBV6-1 and TRBJ1-1; 7 nucleotides agree with TRBD1. The V gene end was trimmed by 6 bases and the J gene end by 0 bases; junction bases not matched to a gene: 1. CDR1 is MNHNS, CDR2 SASEGT, per germline. The CDR3 extends over 13 amino acids. The CDR3 region is CASRGQLNTEAFF. The CDR3 nucleotides are TGTGCCAGCAGGGGACAGTTGAACACTGAAGCTTTCTTT.

In DNA form, the CDR3 reads TGTGCCATCAGTGAGTTCGGGGCCATCGTGAACACTGAAGCTTTCTTT. Translating gives CAISEFGAIVNTEAFF. The chain has TRBV10-3 and TRBJ1-1; D is perhaps TRBD1 (5 bases). This CDR3 is 16 amino acids long. Per the germline V gene, CDR1 is ENHRY and CDR2 is SYGVKD. V shed 1 base and J shed 0 bases, with 12 bases lying between them.

This clonotype was observed a handful of times. The chain combines TRBV5-1 with TRBJ2-3, with D hard to call. With 6 bases removed from V and 2 bases from J, the gap between germline ends came to 10 bases. Germline CDR1 SGHRS, CDR2 YFSETQ. The CDR3 runs to 13 residues. The CDR3 DNA reads TGCGCCAGCACCCGGGCGGACACAGATACGCAGTATTTT. Protein: CASTRADTDTQYF.